The 28 T cell receptor beta chains presented below share a single source sample, sequenced in a study of blood T cell repertoires in COVID-19. Sequencing used immunoSEQ multiplex PCR; TCRdb keeps in-frame clones, though not all of them. Of about 260,000 clones in the sample, about 87% were seen once. The sequenced material came from peripheral blood. These receptors were taken from a woman aged 40 to 49 with acute or convalescent COVID-19.

V usage is TRBV10-2 and J usage is TRBJ1-1; D is possibly TRBD1 (5 bases). Germline CDR1 and CDR2: WSHSY and SAAADI. The CDR3 extends over 15 amino acids. The germline V and J ends were trimmed by 3 bases and 0 bases, with 11 bases remaining between them. CDR3 nucleotide sequence: TGCGCCAGCAGTGACAGGGAAATTTTGAACACTGAAGCTTTCTTT. Protein: CASSDREILNTEAFF.

The rearrangement joins TRBV5-6 to TRBJ1-2, with TRBD1 identical over 7 bases. This CDR3 is built from 14 residues. The V gene end was trimmed by 1 base and the J gene end by 3 bases; junction bases not matched to a gene: 3. In germline, CDR1 is SGHDT, CDR2 YYEEEE. CDR3: CASSLPGTDYGYTF. Written as DNA, the CDR3 is TGTGCCAGCAGCTTGCCCGGGACAGACTATGGCTACACCTTC. The entire variable domain, with the rest obtained from reference TRBV5-6 and TRBJ1-2, is as follows: DAGVTQSPTHLIKTRGQQVTLRCSPKSGHDTVSWYQQALGQGPQFIFQYYEEEERQRGNFPDRFSGHQFPNYSSELNVNALLLGDSALYLCASSLPGTDYGYTFGSGTRLTVV.

The chain recombines TRBV6-5 with TRBJ1-4, with a weak D call TRBD1 (5 bases). The V end lost 6 bases, the J end lost 0 bases, and 8 bases lay between the germline ends. The CDR3 runs to 14 residues. Germline V lookup: CDR1 MNHEY, CDR2 SVGAGI. CDR3 in amino acids: CASRRQTTNEKLFF. The CDR3 DNA reads TGTGCCAGCAGGAGACAGACAACTAATGAAAAACTGTTTTTT.

The V call is TRBV6-5, the J call TRBJ1-2; D possibly corresponds to TRBD1 (6 bases). Germline V gene sequence: CDR1 MNHEY, CDR2 SVGAGI. With 6 bases removed from V and 8 bases from J, the gap between germline ends came to 16 bases. This CDR3 spans 13 amino acids. The CDR3, as DNA: TGTGCCAGCAGCCCACAGGGAGTAGGGGGCTACACCTTC. Its protein product is CASSPQGVGGYTF.

This rearrangement joins TRBV5-1 to TRBJ1-1, with 10 positions matching TRBD1. Germline loops: CDR1 SGHRS, CDR2 YFSETQ. There are 19 residues in the CDR3. V trimming: 7 bases; J trimming: 1 base; junction bases outside the gene matches: 19. The CDR3: CASGPDVRDRGFWNTEAFF. The CDR3 DNA follows: TGCGCCAGCGGCCCAGATGTCCGGGACAGGGGATTTTGGAACACTGAAGCTTTCTTT.

This rearrangement joins TRBV5-6 to TRBJ1-2; 9 bases map to TRBD1. Germline CDR1 reads SGHDT; CDR2 reads YYEEEE. The CDR3 has 15 residues. Trimming removed 4 bases from V and 4 bases from J; junction bases left unmatched: 8. CDR3 protein: CASSPRDRAPYGYTF. In nucleotides, the CDR3 is TGTGCCAGCAGCCCCCGGGACAGGGCGCCCTATGGCTACACCTTC.

The count of this clone is one. The V and J genes are TRBV5-1 and TRBJ1-4; no firm D call. Trimming stripped 0 bases from V and 11 bases from J, with 8 bases between. The CDR3 is 12 amino acids. Germline assignment: CDR1 SGHRS and CDR2 YFSETQ. In DNA, the CDR3 is TGCGCCAGCAGCTTGGGGGCGGGGAAACTGTTTTTT. It is translated as CASSLGAGKLFF.

V is TRBV6-5 and J is TRBJ1-2; D not resolved. The CDR3 length is 14 residues. CDR1 and CDR2 (germline): MNHEY, SVGAGI. The V end was cut by 8 bases, the J end by 3 bases, with 16 bases between. In DNA, the CDR3 is TGTGCCAGCGCGCGGGAAAAGCAAGACTATGGCTACACCTTC. Encoded protein: CASAREKQDYGYTF.

The J gene is TRBJ1-1, the V gene TRBV27; possible D gene TRBD1, 5 bases. Germline CDR1 reads MNHEY; CDR2 reads SMNVEV (reference sequence). V gave up 4 bases and J gave up 5 bases, with 20 bases separating them. The CDR3 sequence is 16 residues long. The DNA for the CDR3 is TGTGCCAGCAGTTCTCAAGCGGGGGTCTTAGGAACTGAAGCTTTCTTT. Translation: CASSSQAGVLGTEAFF.

The CDR3 sequence is CASSDQGTNEKLFF. In DNA form, the CDR3 reads TGTGCCAGCAGCGATCAGGGTACTAATGAAAAACTGTTTTTT. The chain employs TRBV7-2 and TRBJ1-4; maybe TRBD1 (5 bases). Germline V lookup: CDR1 SGHTA, CDR2 FQGNSA. Deletions cut 5 bases from V and 2 bases from J, with 9 bases between. This CDR3 has 14 residues.

The chain combines TRBV25-1 with TRBJ1-2; 8 bases align to TRBD1. CDR1 is MGHDK, CDR2 SYGVNS, per germline. This CDR3 is built from 15 residues. The trim removed 4 bases at V and 0 bases at J, leaving 4 bases unmatched. The DNA for the CDR3 is TGTGCCAGCAGTGGGGGACAGGCAGCTAACTATGGCTACACCTTC. Its translation: CASSGGQAANYGYTF.

The chain recombines TRBV11-2 with TRBJ1-1; 7 positions match TRBD1. Germline CDR1 and CDR2: SGHAT and FQNNGV. The V and J ends lost 1 base and 0 bases, in that order; junction bases with no gene match: 8. The CDR3 sequence is 17 residues long. CDR3 sequence: CASSLVGRGRLNTEAFF. The CDR3 DNA reads as TGTGCCAGCAGCTTAGTCGGGAGGGGGCGCTTGAACACTGAAGCTTTCTTT. Based on the CDR3 plus reference TRBV11-2 and TRBJ1-1, the full variable domain is EAGVAQSPRYKIIEKRQSVAFWCNPISGHATLYWYQQILGQGPKLLIQFQNNGVVDDSQLPKDRFSAERLKGVDSTLKIQPAKLEDSAVYLCASSLVGRGRLNTEAFFGQGTRLTVV.

The chain recombines TRBV3-1 (or the pseudogene TRBV3-2) with TRBJ1-2; D is undetermined. With 2 bases removed from V and 8 bases from J, the gap between germline ends came to 6 bases. The CDR3 extends over 11 amino acids. Per the germline V gene, CDR1 is LGHDT and CDR2 is YNNKEL (reference sequence). DNA of the CDR3: TGTGCCAGCAGCCAACTCGAGGGCTACACCTTC. Translated: CASSQLEGYTF.

There are a few counts of this clone. The rearrangement joins TRBV2 to TRBJ2-5; maybe TRBD2 (5 bases). The germline V gene has CDR1 SNHLY and CDR2 FYNNEI. The CDR3 runs 11 residues. V was pared by 3 bases and J by 7 bases, with 6 bases between. In DNA, the CDR3 is TGTGCCAGCAGTGACGGGGTGACCCAGTACTTC. It translates to CASSDGVTQYF.

The rearrangement joins TRBV5-1 to TRBJ2-3; TRBD2 matches 9 bases. Germline-derived CDR1 and CDR2 are SGHRS and YFSETQ. This CDR3 region has 17 residues. The J segment lost 4 bases and the V segment lost 0 bases, leaving 9 bases of the junction unmatched. The CDR3 reads CASSLGTSVGRADTQYF. As DNA, the CDR3 is TGCGCCAGCAGCTTGGGGACTAGCGTCGGAAGGGCAGATACGCAGTATTTT.

The chain joins TRBV7-8 to TRBJ1-3, with D unresolved. This CDR3 comprises 14 residues. Germline V CDR1 and CDR2: SGHVS, FQNEAQ. Between the trimmed V and J ends, which lost 0 bases and 4 bases, there was a span of 7 bases. The CDR3 nucleotides read TGTGCCAGCAGCTTAGCGGGAGGAGGAAACACCATATATTTT. Amino acids: CASSLAGGGNTIYF. The whole variable domain, remainder taken from reference TRBV7-8 and TRBJ1-3, is GAGVSQSPRYKVAKRGQDVALRCDPISGHVSLFWYQQALGQGPEFLTYFQNEAQLDKSGLPSDRFFAERPEGSVSTLKIQRTQQEDSAVYLCASSLAGGGNTIYFGEGSWLTVV.

The chain uses TRBV14 and TRBJ2-5, with 9 bases lining up with TRBD2. Unmatched junction bases numbered 6, after V lost 4 bases and J lost 3 bases. The CDR3 loop spans 15 amino acids. Germline CDR1 SGHDN, CDR2 FVKESK. The CDR3 here is CASSLLLAGEETQYF. The CDR3 DNA reads TGTGCCAGCAGCCTCCTATTAGCGGGGGAAGAGACCCAGTACTTC.

This rearrangement joins TRBV24-1 to TRBJ2-3; tentatively, D is TRBD2 (6 bases). Germline lookup yields CDR1 KGHDR and CDR2 SFDVKD. V was pared by 5 bases and J by 4 bases, with 12 bases between. The CDR3 is made up of 14 amino acids. The CDR3 protein is CATSALGTSDTQYF. DNA of the CDR3: TGTGCCACCAGTGCCTTGGGGACTTCAGATACGCAGTATTTT.

The rearrangement links TRBV19 to TRBJ2-1; D is uncertain. CDR3 length: 15 residues. V was shortened by 6 bases and J by 0 bases, with 12 bases between the two germline ends. Germline V gives CDR1 LNHDA, CDR2 SQIVND (reference sequence). The CDR3 bases are TGTGCCAGTAGGGTAGCCCCGAGCTCCTACAATGAGCAGTTCTTC. It yields the protein CASRVAPSSYNEQFF. Full variable domain (missing parts from reference TRBV19 and TRBJ2-1): DGGITQSPKYLFRKEGQNVTLSCEQNLNHDAMYWYRQDPGQGLRLIYYSQIVNDFQKGDIAEGYSVSREKKESFPLTVTSAQKNPTAFYLCASRVAPSSYNEQFFGPGTRLTVL.

The DNA for the CDR3 is TGCGCCAGCAGCCTAGCGGGGGGTTTCTACAATGAGCAGTTCTTC. Protein: CASSLAGGFYNEQFF. V is TRBV4-1 and J is TRBJ2-1; 10 bases fit TRBD2. The germline V gene encodes CDR1 MGHRA and CDR2 YSYEKL. V trimming: 4 bases; J trimming: 3 bases; junction bases outside the gene matches: 3. The CDR3 spans 15 residues.

The J gene is TRBJ1-2, the V gene TRBV7-8; D might be TRBD1 (6 bases). The CDR3 contains 15 residues. The V end was cut by 5 bases, the J end by 1 base, with 14 bases between. Germline CDR1 reads SGHVS; CDR2 reads FQNEAQ. The CDR3 coding sequence is TGTGCCAGCAGCCTGGAGGCAGGGGTTAACTATGGCTACACCTTC. This encodes CASSLEAGVNYGYTF.

This clone has more than one count but fewer than ten. CDR3 in DNA: TGCAGCGTTGCCCCGGACAGTAGTGGAAACACCATATATTTT. Translation gives CSVAPDSSGNTIYF. This chain links TRBV29-1 with TRBJ1-3; maybe TRBD1 (6 bases). This CDR3 spans 14 amino acids. V gave up 4 bases and J gave up 3 bases, with 13 bases separating them. Germline V lookup: CDR1 SQVTM, CDR2 ANQGSEA.

The CDR3 spells CASSLIPSGLAGNTGELFF. The CDR3 DNA is TGCGCCAGCAGCTTGATACCCTCGGGACTAGCGGGGAACACCGGGGAGCTGTTTTTT. The rearrangement uses TRBV5-1 and TRBJ2-2, with 12 bases that match TRBD2. Germline trimming cut 1 base from V and 1 base from J; bases unmatched to any gene: 8. Germline loops: CDR1 SGHRS, CDR2 YFSETQ. This CDR3 contains 19 residues.

CDR3 coding DNA: TGTGCCAGTAGTATGTACAGGGAGAACACTGAAGCTTTCTTT. It yields the protein CASSMYRENTEAFF. This sequence joins TRBV19 and TRBJ1-1; TRBD1 is a possible D gene (6 bases). This CDR3 spans 14 amino acids. The V gene lost 3 bases and the J gene lost 1 base, with 9 bases spanning the gap. Per germline, CDR1 LNHDA and CDR2 SQIVND (reference sequence).

The V and J genes are TRBV2 and TRBJ2-1; tentative D call: TRBD1 (5 bases). This CDR3 region has 16 residues. V dropped 10 bases and J dropped 0 bases, with 19 bases sitting between them. The germline V gene encodes CDR1 SNHLY and CDR2 FYNNEI. The CDR3 reads CATTSNPGSSYNEQFF. The CDR3, as DNA: TGTGCCACCACTTCTAATCCAGGGTCCTCCTACAATGAGCAGTTCTTC.

CDR3 in DNA: TGCGCCAGCAGCTCCGGATGGGGGCGAGGGAACACTGAAGCTTTCTTT. Residues: CASSSGWGRGNTEAFF. J is TRBJ1-1 and V is TRBV5-1, with D maybe TRBD1 (6 bases). Trimming took off 3 bases at V and 1 base at J, with 16 bases between the two ends. The V gene's germline CDR1 is SGHRS and CDR2 YFSETQ. This CDR3 contains 16 residues.

J is TRBJ1-4 and V is TRBV6-1; 8 positions agree with TRBD1. Germline lookup yields CDR1 MNHNS and CDR2 SASEGT. CDR3 size: 15 residues. V was pared by 1 base and J by 8 bases, with 6 bases of the junction left unmatched. The CDR3 DNA reads as TGTGCCAGCAGTGAAGTGCAGGGGGCTCGAGAAAAACTGTTTTTT. Amino acids: CASSEVQGAREKLFF.

The chain combines TRBV21-1 with TRBJ1-1; the D call TRBD1 from the table was never checked on the DNA. TRBV21-1 is labeled a pseudogene. The CDR3 covers 14 residues. The chain's CDR3 is CASSLGQRNTEAFF. CDR3 in DNA: TGTGCCAGCAGTCTAGGACAGAGGAACACTGAAGCTTTCTTT.